This T cell receptor beta chain comes out of a study of blood T cell repertoires in COVID-19. As for the study in general: There were acute and convalescent COVID-19 samples, and they came from the United States, Italy and Spain.

CDR3 length: 15 residues. Germline CDR1 reads SGHTA; CDR2 reads FQGTGA. J was trimmed by 2 bases and V by 5 bases; bases with no gene match: 6. It was during active infection that Seattle patients were enrolled and then longitudinally followed. This table comes from immunoSEQ multiplex PCR, and its TCRdb copy is limited to in-frame clones, with some not included. The table includes under 200,000 clones, 84% detected once. The clonotype comes from a woman aged 70-85 years with COVID-19, enrolled during active disease. The sequenced sample was peripheral blood. This chain joins TRBV7-3 and TRBJ2-5, with 9 bases lining up with TRBD1. The CDR3 coding sequence is TGTGCCAGCAGCCAGGACAGGGGAGGTCAAGAGACCCAGTACTTC. Translated, it gives CASSQDRGGQETQYF.